This TCR beta chain was sequenced for a study of T cells in Graves' hyperthyroidism and ophthalmopathy. As for the study in general: Prior to any treatment, at the point of initial diagnosis, peripheral blood was collected.

Overall study results and limits: A model of 13 V-J pairs discriminated ophthalmopathy from stable hyperthyroidism.

This clonotype was detected once. Its antigen is currently unknown. V lost 3 bases and J lost 0, with 17 bases in between. Germline V lookup: CDR1 GTSNPN, CDR2 SVGIG (reference sequence). There are 17 residues in the CDR3. Amplification yielded TCR beta CDR3 regions, with RNA transcripts as the source. The TCR CDR3 was amplified in a first-round RT-PCR using the HTBI primer set. TCRdb used MiXCR to reprocess the multiplex PCR reads, holding one entry per CDR3 protein. The repertoire holds about 180,000 distinct CDR3 sequences, with about 9% as singletons. The chain couples TRBV30 to TRBJ1-4, with a possible D match to TRBD1 (5 bases). Sequenced: blood. The sequence derives from a woman between 18 and 29 years old with Graves' hyperthyroidism that later progressed to Graves' ophthalmopathy. The CDR3 region is CAWSIVRGRPTNEKLFF. CDR3 coding DNA: TGTGCCTGGAGCATTGTCCGGGGCAGACCAACTAATGAAAAACTGTTTTTT.